Below, one TCR beta chain is given with its context. The antigen is undetermined. cDNA libraries for TRB were generated by 5' RACE incorporating UMI labels. Reanalyzing the 5' RACE reads, TCRdb keeps one entry per CDR3 protein, without DNA. The sample table sets out 120,000 to 150,000 distinct CDR3 sequences. The CDR3 is made up of 16 amino acids. The V gene's germline CDR1 is MGHRA and CDR2 YSYEKL. The entry originates in a study of CXCR3-negative and CXCR3-positive naive CD8 T cells. Study results and limitations: CXCR3-expressing naive cells carried TRB CDR3s more hydrophobic than those of CXCR3-negative naive cells.

This receptor was identified in a human donor in good health. Some clones in this sample may be carry-over from other donors' samples. The chain couples TRBV4-1 to TRBJ1-4; lacking DNA, the TRBD1 call made by TCRdb goes unchecked. Input material: naive CXCR3+ CD8+ T cells from blood. Subset in this sample: CD45RO-CCR7+CD27+CD95- naive CD8+ T cells expressing CXCR3 (TNR3+). The CDR3 region is CASSPQPGTANEKLFF.